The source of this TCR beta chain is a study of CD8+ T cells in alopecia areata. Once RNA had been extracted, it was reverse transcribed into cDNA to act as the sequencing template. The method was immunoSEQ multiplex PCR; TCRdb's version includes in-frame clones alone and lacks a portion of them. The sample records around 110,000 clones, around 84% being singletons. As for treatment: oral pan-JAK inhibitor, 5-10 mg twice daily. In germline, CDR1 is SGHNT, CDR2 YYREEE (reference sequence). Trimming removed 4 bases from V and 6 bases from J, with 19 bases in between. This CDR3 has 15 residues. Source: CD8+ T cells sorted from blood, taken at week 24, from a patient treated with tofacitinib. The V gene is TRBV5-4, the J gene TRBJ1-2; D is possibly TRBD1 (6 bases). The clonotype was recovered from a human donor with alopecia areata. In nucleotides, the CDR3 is TGTGCCAGCAGCGGCTGGGACGGAGGGGGGAATGGCTACACCTTC. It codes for CASSGWDGGGNGYTF.